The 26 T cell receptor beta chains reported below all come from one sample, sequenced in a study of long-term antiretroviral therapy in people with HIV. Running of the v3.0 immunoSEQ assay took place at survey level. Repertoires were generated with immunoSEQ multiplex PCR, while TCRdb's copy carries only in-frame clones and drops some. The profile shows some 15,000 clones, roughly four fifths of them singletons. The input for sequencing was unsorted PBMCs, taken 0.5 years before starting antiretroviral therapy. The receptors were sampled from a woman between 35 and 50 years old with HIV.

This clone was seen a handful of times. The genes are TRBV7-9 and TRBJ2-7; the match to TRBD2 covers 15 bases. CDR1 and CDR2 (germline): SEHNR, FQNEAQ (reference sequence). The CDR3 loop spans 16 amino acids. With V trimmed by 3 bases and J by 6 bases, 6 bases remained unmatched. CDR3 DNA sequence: TGTGCCAGCAGCTTCGGACTAGCGGGAGGGCCGAGCGAGCAGTACTTC. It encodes CASSFGLAGGPSEQYF.

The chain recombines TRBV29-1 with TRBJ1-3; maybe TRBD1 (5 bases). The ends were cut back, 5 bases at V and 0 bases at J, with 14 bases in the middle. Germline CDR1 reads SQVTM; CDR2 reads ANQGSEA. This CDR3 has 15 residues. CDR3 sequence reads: CSVSGDSRSGNTIYF. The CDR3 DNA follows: TGCAGCGTTTCCGGGGACTCCCGCTCTGGAAACACCATATATTTT.

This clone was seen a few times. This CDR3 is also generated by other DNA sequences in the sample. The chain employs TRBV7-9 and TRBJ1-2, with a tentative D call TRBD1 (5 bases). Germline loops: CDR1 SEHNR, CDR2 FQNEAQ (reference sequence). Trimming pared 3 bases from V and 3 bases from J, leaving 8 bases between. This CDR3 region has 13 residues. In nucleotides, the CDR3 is TGTGCCAGCAGCTTCGGACAAGACTATGGCTACACCTTC. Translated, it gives CASSFGQDYGYTF.

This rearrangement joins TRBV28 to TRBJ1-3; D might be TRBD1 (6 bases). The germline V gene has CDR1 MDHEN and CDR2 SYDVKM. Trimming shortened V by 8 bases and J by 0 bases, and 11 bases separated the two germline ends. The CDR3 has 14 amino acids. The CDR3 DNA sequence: TGTGCCAGCCGAGACAGGCCCTCTGGAAACACCATATATTTT. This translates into CASRDRPSGNTIYF.

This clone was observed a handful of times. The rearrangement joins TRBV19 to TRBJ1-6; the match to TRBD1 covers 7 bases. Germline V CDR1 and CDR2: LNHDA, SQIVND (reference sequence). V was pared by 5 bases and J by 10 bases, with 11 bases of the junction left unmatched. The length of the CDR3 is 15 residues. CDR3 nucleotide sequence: TGTGCCAGTAGTTCCCGCGACAGGGAAAACTCACCCCTCCACTTT. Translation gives CASSSRDRENSPLHF.

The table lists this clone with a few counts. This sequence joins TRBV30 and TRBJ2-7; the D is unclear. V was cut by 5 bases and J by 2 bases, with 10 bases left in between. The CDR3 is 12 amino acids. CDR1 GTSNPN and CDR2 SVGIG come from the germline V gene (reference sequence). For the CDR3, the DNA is TGTGCCTGGGCCCGAGACACCTACGAGCAGTACTTC. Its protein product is CAWARDTYEQYF. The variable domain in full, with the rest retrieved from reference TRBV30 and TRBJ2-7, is SQTIHQWPATLVQPVGSPLSLECTVEGTSNPNLYWYRQAAGRGLQLLFYSVGIGQISSEVPQNLSASRPQDRQFILSSKKLLLSDSGFYLCAWARDTYEQYFGPGTRLTVT.

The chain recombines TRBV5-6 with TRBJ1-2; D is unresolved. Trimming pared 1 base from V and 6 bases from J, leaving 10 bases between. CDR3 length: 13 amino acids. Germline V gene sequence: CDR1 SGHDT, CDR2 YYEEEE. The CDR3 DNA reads TGTGCCAGCAGCTTGATGGCAGGAGATGGCTACACCTTC. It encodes CASSLMAGDGYTF.

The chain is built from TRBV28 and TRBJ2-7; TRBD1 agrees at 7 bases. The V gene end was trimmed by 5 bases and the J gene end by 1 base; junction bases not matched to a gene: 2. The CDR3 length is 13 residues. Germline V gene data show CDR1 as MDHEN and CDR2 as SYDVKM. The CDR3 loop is CASSPGQSYEQYF. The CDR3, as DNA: TGTGCCAGCAGTCCGGGACAGTCCTACGAGCAGTACTTC.

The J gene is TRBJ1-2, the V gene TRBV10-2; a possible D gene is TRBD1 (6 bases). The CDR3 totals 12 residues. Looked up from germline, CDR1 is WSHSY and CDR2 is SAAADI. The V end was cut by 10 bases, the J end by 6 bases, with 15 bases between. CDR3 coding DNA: TGCGCCACCCTAGGGGGATCCGATGGCTACACCTTC. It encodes CATLGGSDGYTF.

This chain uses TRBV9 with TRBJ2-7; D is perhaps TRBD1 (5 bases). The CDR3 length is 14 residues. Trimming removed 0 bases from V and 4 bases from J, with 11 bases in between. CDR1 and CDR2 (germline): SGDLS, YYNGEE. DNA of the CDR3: TGTGCCAGCAGCGTAGTCGACAGCTGGTACGAGCAGTACTTC. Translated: CASSVVDSWYEQYF.

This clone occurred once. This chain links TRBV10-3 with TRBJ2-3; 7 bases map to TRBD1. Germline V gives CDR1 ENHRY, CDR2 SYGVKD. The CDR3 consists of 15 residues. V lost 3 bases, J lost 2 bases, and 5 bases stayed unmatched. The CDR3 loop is CAISDRDSFTDTQYF. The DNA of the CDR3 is TGTGCCATCAGTGATCGGGACAGCTTCACAGATACGCAGTATTTT.

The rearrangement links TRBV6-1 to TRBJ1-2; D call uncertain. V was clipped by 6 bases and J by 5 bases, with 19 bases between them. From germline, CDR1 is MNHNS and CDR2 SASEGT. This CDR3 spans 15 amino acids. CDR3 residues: CASSEQRIATYGYTF. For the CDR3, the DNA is TGTGCCAGCAGCGAACAGAGGATCGCCACGTATGGCTACACCTTC.

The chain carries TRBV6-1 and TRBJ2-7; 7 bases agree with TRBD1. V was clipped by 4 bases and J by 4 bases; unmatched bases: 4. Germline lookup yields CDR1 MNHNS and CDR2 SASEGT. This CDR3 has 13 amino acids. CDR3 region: CASSAGQLYEQYF. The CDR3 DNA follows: TGTGCCAGCAGTGCGGGACAGCTATACGAGCAGTACTTC.

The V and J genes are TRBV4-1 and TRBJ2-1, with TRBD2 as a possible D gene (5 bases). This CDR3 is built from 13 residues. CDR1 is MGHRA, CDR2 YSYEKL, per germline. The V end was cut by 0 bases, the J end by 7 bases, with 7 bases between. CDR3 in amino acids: CASSQDPGNEQFF. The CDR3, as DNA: TGCGCCAGCAGCCAAGACCCGGGGAATGAGCAGTTCTTC.

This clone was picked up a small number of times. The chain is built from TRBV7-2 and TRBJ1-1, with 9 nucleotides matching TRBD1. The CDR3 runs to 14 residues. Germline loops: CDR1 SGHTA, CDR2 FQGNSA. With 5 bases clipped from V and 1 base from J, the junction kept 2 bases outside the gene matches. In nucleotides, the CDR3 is TGTGCCAGCAGCATGGGACAGGGGAACACTGAAGCTTTCTTT. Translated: CASSMGQGNTEAFF.

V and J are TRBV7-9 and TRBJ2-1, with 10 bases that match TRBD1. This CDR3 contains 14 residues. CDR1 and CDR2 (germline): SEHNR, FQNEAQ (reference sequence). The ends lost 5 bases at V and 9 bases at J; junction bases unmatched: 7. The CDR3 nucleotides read TGTGCCAGCAGCGCCCCGGGACAGGGGTCTGAGCAGTTCTTC. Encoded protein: CASSAPGQGSEQFF.

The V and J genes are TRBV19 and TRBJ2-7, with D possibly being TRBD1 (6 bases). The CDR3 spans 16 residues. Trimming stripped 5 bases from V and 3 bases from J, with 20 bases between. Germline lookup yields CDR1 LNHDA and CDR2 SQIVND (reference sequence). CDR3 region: CASSEASGEVLYEQYF. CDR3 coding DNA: TGTGCCAGTAGTGAAGCCTCAGGGGAAGTCCTCTACGAGCAGTACTTC.

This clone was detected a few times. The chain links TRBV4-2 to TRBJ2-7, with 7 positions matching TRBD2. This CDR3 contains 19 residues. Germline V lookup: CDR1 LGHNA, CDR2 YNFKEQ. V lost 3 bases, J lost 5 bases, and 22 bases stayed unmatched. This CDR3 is CASSQYLQSYGGGPDEQYF. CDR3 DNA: TGTGCCAGCAGCCAGTACCTACAATCATATGGGGGAGGGCCTGACGAGCAGTACTTC.

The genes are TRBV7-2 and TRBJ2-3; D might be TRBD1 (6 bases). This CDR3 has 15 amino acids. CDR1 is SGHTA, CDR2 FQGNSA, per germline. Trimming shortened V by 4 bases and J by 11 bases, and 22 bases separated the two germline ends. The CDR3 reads CASSSSLVVRTEQYF. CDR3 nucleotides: TGTGCCAGCAGCTCTAGTCTTGTGGTGAGGACAGAGCAGTATTTT.

The chain's CDR3 is CASSVTPVENTGELFF. Here the CDR3 DNA reads TGTGCCAGCAGCGTAACGCCTGTTGAGAACACCGGGGAGCTGTTTTTT. This chain joins TRBV9 and TRBJ2-2, with D hard to call. The CDR3 is 16 amino acids. V was pared by 1 base and J by 1 base, with 11 bases between. Germline V gene sequence: CDR1 SGDLS, CDR2 YYNGEE. Based on the CDR3 plus reference TRBV9 and TRBJ2-2, the full variable domain is DSGVTQTPKHLITATGQRVTLRCSPRSGDLSVYWYQQSLDQGLQFLIQYYNGEERAKGNILERFSAQQFPDLHSELNLSSLELGDSALYFCASSVTPVENTGELFFGEGSRLTVL.

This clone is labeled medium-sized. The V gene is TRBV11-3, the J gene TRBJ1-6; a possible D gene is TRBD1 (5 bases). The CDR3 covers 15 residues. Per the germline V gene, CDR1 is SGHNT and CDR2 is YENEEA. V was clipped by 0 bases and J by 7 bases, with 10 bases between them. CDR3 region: CASSLDSRGNSPLHF. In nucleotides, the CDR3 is TGTGCCAGCAGCTTAGATTCCCGGGGGAATTCACCCCTCCACTTT.

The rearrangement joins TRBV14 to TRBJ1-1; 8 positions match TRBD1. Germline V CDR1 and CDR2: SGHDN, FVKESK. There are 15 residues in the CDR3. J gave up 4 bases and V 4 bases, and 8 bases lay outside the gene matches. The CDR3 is CASSPSLQGGTEAFF. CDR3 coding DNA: TGTGCCAGCAGCCCTAGTTTACAGGGGGGCACTGAAGCTTTCTTT.

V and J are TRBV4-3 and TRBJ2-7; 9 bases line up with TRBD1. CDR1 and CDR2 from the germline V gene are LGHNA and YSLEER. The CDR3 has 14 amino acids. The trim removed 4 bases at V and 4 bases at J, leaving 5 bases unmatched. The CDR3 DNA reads TGCGCCAGCAGCCCGGGACAGGGTACGTACGAGCAGTACTTC. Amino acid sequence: CASSPGQGTYEQYF.

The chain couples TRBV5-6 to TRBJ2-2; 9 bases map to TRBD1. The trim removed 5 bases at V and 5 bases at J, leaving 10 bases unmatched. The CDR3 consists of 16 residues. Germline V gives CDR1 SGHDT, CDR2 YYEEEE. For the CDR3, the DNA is TGTGCCAGCAGTCCACCCTCCGGGACAGGGACCGGGGAGCTGTTTTTT. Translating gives CASSPPSGTGTGELFF.

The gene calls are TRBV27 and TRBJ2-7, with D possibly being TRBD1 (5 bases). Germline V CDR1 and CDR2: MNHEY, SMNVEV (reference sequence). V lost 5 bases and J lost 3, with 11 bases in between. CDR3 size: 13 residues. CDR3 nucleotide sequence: TGTGCCAGCAGTCTGACAGTCTACTACGAGCAGTACTTC. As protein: CASSLTVYYEQYF.

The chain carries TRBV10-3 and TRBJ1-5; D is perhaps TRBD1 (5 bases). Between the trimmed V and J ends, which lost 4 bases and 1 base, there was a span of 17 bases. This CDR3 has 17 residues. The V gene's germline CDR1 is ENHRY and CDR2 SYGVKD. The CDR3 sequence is CAISATRGGGSNQPQHF. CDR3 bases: TGTGCCATCAGTGCTACCCGGGGGGGTGGGAGCAATCAGCCCCAGCATTTT.